This T cell receptor (beta chain) emerged from a study of cytomegalovirus exposure and HLA in healthy donors. The study, taken as a whole, reports: Most sequenced TCRs were rare (though some public TCRs occurred in many donors).

On this clone itself: Its target is not known.

The trim removed 5 bases at V and 3 bases at J, leaving 3 bases unmatched. The CDR3 runs to 14 residues. Germline assignment: CDR1 SNHLY and CDR2 FYNNEI. PCR involved 60 Vbeta and 13 Jbeta primers. The data were produced by immunoSEQ multiplex PCR, yet TCRdb's version contains in-frame clones alone and is incomplete. The data show 65,000 to 70,000 clones, less than 75% seen once. Sequencing used PBMCs. This sequence was found in a woman aged 25-40 years in good health and CMV-seronegative. The rearrangement uses TRBV2 and TRBJ1-4; 7 bases agree with TRBD1. CDR3 DNA: TGTGCCAGCAGTCCCGACAGGGCTAATGAAAAACTGTTTTTT. Translating it yields CASSPDRANEKLFF.